This T cell receptor beta chain derives from a study of cytomegalovirus exposure and HLA in healthy donors. The wider study: For the approximately 360 genotyped donors, roughly 80% fell within the Caucasian-associated ancestry cluster.

The primer mix had 60 Vbeta and 13 Jbeta primers. Here immunoSEQ multiplex PCR was the method, and the copy in TCRdb shows in-frame clones only, minus some. Of 90,000 to 100,000 clones listed, 60% to 80% were seen once; the top ten hold less than 8.5%. General study results and limits: In an earlier analysis, most TCR beta V segments were productive about 87% or about 30% of the time. As immune exposure information, only CMV serostatus was available. On later analysis, the bulk of CMV-associated TCR beta chains appeared to be HLA-restricted.

This clone was detected only a few times. Its antigen is currently unknown. V lost 7 bases, J lost 2 bases, and 11 bases lay in between. The germline V gene has CDR1 GTSNPN and CDR2 SVGIG (reference sequence). CDR3 length: 13 residues. Sequenced: PBMCs. This sequence originates from a female donor in good health and CMV-seronegative. The chain links TRBV30 to TRBJ2-2, with D uncertain. CDR3: CAFTTLNTGELFF. The CDR3 coding sequence is TGTGCCTTTACGACTCTCAACACCGGGGAGCTGTTTTTT. Combining the CDR3 with reference TRBV30 and TRBJ2-2 gives the whole variable domain SQTIHQWPATLVQPVGSPLSLECTVEGTSNPNLYWYRQAAGRGLQLLFYSVGIGQISSEVPQNLSASRPQDRQFILSSKKLLLSDSGFYLCAFTTLNTGELFFGEGSRLTVL.